These 30 T cell receptor beta chains originate from one sample sequenced in a study of T cell responses to AZD1222 COVID-19 vaccine. Some clones are missing from TCRdb's copy, which holds only in-frame ones; the method was immunoSEQ multiplex PCR. The repertoire consists of about 150,000 clones, with roughly nine tenths occurring once and the leading ten covering around 3%. Sequenced material: peripheral blood, taken on day 0 of AZD1222 vaccination. Receptor source: an adult in good health.

The genes are TRBV6-4 and TRBJ2-1; the match to TRBD1 covers 10 bases. Trimming cost V 5 bases and J 4 bases; bases outside gene matches: 2. The CDR3 is made up of 14 amino acids. The germline gives CDR1 MRHNA, CDR2 SNTAGT. CDR3 nucleotide sequence: TGTGCCAGCAGTATGGACAGGGGGTACAATGAGCAGTTCTTC. Its protein is CASSMDRGYNEQFF.

The chain joins TRBV5-1 to TRBJ2-3; 11 nucleotides align to TRBD2. The CDR3 is 16 residues long. Germline-derived CDR1 and CDR2 are SGHRS and YFSETQ. The V segment lost 0 bases and the J segment 3 bases; nucleotides outside the gene matches: 3. As DNA, the CDR3 is TGCGCCAGCAGCTTGGTAGCGGGGGGGCGGACAGATACGCAGTATTTT. Protein: CASSLVAGGRTDTQYF.

The rearrangement links TRBV24-1 to TRBJ1-4; 7 positions agree with TRBD1. The CDR3 has 13 residues. Germline V gene data show CDR1 as KGHDR and CDR2 as SFDVKD. The V gene end was trimmed by 3 bases and the J gene end by 11 bases; junction bases not matched to a gene: 5. Written as DNA, the CDR3 is TGTGCCACCAGTGATCGACAGGGTCGGAAACTGTTTTTT. This sequence encodes CATSDRQGRKLFF.

V usage is TRBV5-1 and J usage is TRBJ2-7, with 8 bases lining up with TRBD1. V shed 4 bases, J shed 2 bases, and the junction held 2 bases outside the gene matches. CDR1 is SGHRS and CDR2 is YFSETQ in the germline V gene. This CDR3 has 13 residues. The CDR3 DNA follows: TGCGCCAGCAGCGGGACAGGTCCCTACGAGCAGTACTTC. This translates into CASSGTGPYEQYF.

This clone appeared a single time. The DNA for the CDR3 is TGTGCCAGTAGCCACAGGGAACCTAGCAATCAGCCCCAGCATTTT. This gives the protein CASSHREPSNQPQHF. This chain joins TRBV19 and TRBJ1-5; possibly TRBD1 for D (6 bases). CDR1 and CDR2 from the germline V gene are LNHDA and SQIVND (reference sequence). The CDR3 runs to 15 residues. The V and J ends lost 6 bases and 0 bases respectively, with 12 bases between them.

This sequence joins TRBV6-5 and TRBJ2-7; D possibly corresponds to TRBD1 (7 bases). Germline CDR1 and CDR2: MNHEY and SVGAGI. The CDR3 consists of 14 residues. Trimming pared 5 bases from V and 3 bases from J, leaving 14 bases between. The chain's CDR3 is CASSHQGGSYEQYF. In nucleotides, the CDR3 is TGTGCCAGCAGTCACCAGGGGGGCAGCTACGAGCAGTACTTC.

The rearrangement uses TRBV3-1 (or the pseudogene TRBV3-2) and TRBJ2-3; a possible D gene is TRBD2 (5 bases). The V gene's germline CDR1 is LGHDT and CDR2 YNNKEL (reference sequence). The CDR3 sequence is 16 residues long. The V end lost 2 bases, the J end lost 5 bases, and 17 bases lay between the germline ends. CDR3 in amino acids: CASSQRSGAPGDTQYF. CDR3 in DNA: TGTGCCAGCAGCCAAAGAAGCGGCGCTCCTGGAGATACGCAGTATTTT.

The chain recombines TRBV7-9 with TRBJ2-1; D is uncertain. Germline V gives CDR1 SEHNR, CDR2 FQNEAQ (reference sequence). This CDR3 comprises 13 residues. V was pared by 2 bases and J by 7 bases, with 9 bases between. Written as DNA, the CDR3 is TGTGCCAGCAGCTTATCTTTCGGGAATGAGCAGTTCTTC. Amino acids: CASSLSFGNEQFF.

In this sample, this clone turned up once. This chain uses TRBV6-5 with TRBJ2-7, with D perhaps matching TRBD1 or TRBD2 (5 bases each). The CDR3 is 15 amino acids. Trimming cost V 5 bases and J 6 bases, with 20 bases left between them. CDR1 and CDR2 (germline): MNHEY, SVGAGI. Here the CDR3 reads CASSPEGPRRVEQYF. In nucleotides, the CDR3 is TGTGCCAGCAGTCCCGAGGGACCGAGACGGGTCGAGCAGTACTTC.

The chain is built from TRBV3-1 (or the pseudogene TRBV3-2) and TRBJ1-5; a weak D match, TRBD1 (6 bases). V shed 1 base and J shed 6 bases, with 16 bases lying between them. This CDR3 contains 16 residues. Germline-derived CDR1 and CDR2 are LGHDT and YNNKEL (reference sequence). CDR3 nucleotides: TGTGCCAGCAGCCAAGGATGGCAGGGGCGGGGTCAGCCCCAGCATTTT. Its translation: CASSQGWQGRGQPQHF.

The chain is built from TRBV24-1 and TRBJ2-2; perhaps TRBD2 as D (6 bases). Trimming took 3 bases from V and 3 from J, leaving 13 bases between them. Germline V gene sequence: CDR1 KGHDR, CDR2 SFDVKD. This CDR3 is built from 16 residues. The DNA for the CDR3 is TGTGCCACCAGTGATGGGGCTCGCGGGGACACCGGGGAGCTGTTTTTT. It codes for CATSDGARGDTGELFF.

The CDR3 loop reads CASSLTTSGGTYEQYF. The CDR3 coding sequence is TGTGCCAGCAGCTTAACGACTAGCGGGGGAACCTACGAGCAGTACTTC. The chain combines TRBV7-8 with TRBJ2-7; TRBD2 matches at 12 bases. The germline V gene encodes CDR1 SGHVS and CDR2 FQNEAQ. V shed 2 bases and J 2 bases; nucleotides not matched to a gene: 4. The CDR3 is 16 amino acids.

The chain carries TRBV5-4 and TRBJ2-5; 11 nucleotides line up with TRBD2. CDR3 length: 16 amino acids. The V and J ends lost 5 bases and 7 bases, in that order; junction bases with no gene match: 13. Germline V lookup: CDR1 SGHNT, CDR2 YYREEE (reference sequence). As DNA, the CDR3 is TGTGCCAGCAGTTTTGGCGGTAGCGGGGGGGCCGCGACCCAGTACTTC. Translation: CASSFGGSGGAATQYF. The complete variable domain, with remaining parts taken from reference TRBV5-4 and TRBJ2-5, reads ETGVTQSPTHLIKTRGQQVTLRCSSQSGHNTVSWYQQALGQGPQFIFQYYREEENGRGNFPPRFSGLQFPNYSSELNVNALELDDSALYLCASSFGGSGGAATQYFGPGTRLLVL.

The chain combines TRBV6-5 with TRBJ2-7, with D possibly TRBD2 on 6 matching bases. CDR1 and CDR2 (germline): MNHEY, SVGAGI. The CDR3 length is 14 residues. V was shortened by 4 bases and J by 2 bases, with 12 bases between the two germline ends. The CDR3 region is CASSLGRRAYEQYF. The CDR3 DNA follows: TGTGCCAGCAGTTTAGGCAGGAGGGCCTACGAGCAGTACTTC.

V and J are TRBV4-2 and TRBJ2-6; D gene uncertain. V shed 6 bases and J shed 0 bases, with 3 bases lying between them. Per the germline V gene, CDR1 is LGHNA and CDR2 is YNFKEQ. This CDR3 contains 13 residues. As DNA, the CDR3 is TGTGCCAGCAGTAGCTCTGGGGCCAACGTCCTGACTTTC. Translated, it gives CASSSSGANVLTF.

The V call is TRBV19, the J call TRBJ1-2; a weak D match, TRBD1 (6 bases). Germline CDR1 and CDR2: LNHDA and SQIVND (reference sequence). This CDR3 has 14 residues. Between the trimmed V and J ends, which lost 7 bases and 4 bases, there was a span of 16 bases. CDR3: CASIDGGAGYGYTF. CDR3 DNA sequence: TGTGCCAGTATTGATGGGGGCGCGGGCTATGGCTACACCTTC.

This sequence joins TRBV5-4 and TRBJ2-7; 14 positions agree with TRBD2. Germline V CDR1 and CDR2: SGHNT, YYREEE (reference sequence). This CDR3 contains 16 residues. With 4 bases clipped from V and 3 bases from J, the junction kept 6 bases outside the gene matches. As DNA, the CDR3 is TGTGCCAGCAGCCCGGGACTAGCGGGGGTCGACTACGAGCAGTACTTC. As protein: CASSPGLAGVDYEQYF.

The chain recombines TRBV24-1 with TRBJ2-5; perhaps TRBD1 as D (5 bases). CDR1 is KGHDR and CDR2 is SFDVKD in the germline V gene. CDR3 length: 14 amino acids. Trimming stripped 7 bases from V and 5 bases from J, with 16 bases between. CDR3 sequence reads: CATRGEKGKETQYF. CDR3 DNA: TGTGCCACCAGGGGTGAAAAGGGGAAGGAGACCCAGTACTTC.

The rearrangement links TRBV6-5 to TRBJ2-3; D unresolved. The germline gives CDR1 MNHEY, CDR2 SVGAGI. Deletions cut 4 bases from V and 4 bases from J, with 6 bases between. This CDR3 has 12 residues. The CDR3 protein is CASSSIPDTQYF. The CDR3 DNA is TGTGCCAGCAGTTCGATCCCAGATACGCAGTATTTT.

The CDR3 protein is CASSPGTGKNTEQFF. The CDR3, as DNA: TGTGCCAGCAGTCCAGGGACAGGGAAAAATACTGAGCAGTTCTTC. V and J are TRBV7-3 and TRBJ2-1, with 9 bases lining up with TRBD1. The CDR3 consists of 15 residues. Germline CDR1 and CDR2: SGHTA and FQGTGA. Germline trimming cut 6 bases from V and 9 bases from J; bases unmatched to any gene: 12.

This clone was observed a few times. J is TRBJ2-3 and V is TRBV7-9, with 10 bases identical to TRBD2. The CDR3 is 17 residues long. V shed 2 bases, J shed 5 bases, and the junction held 10 bases outside the gene matches. CDR1 is SEHNR, CDR2 FQNEAQ, per germline (reference sequence). As DNA, the CDR3 is TGTGCCAGCAGCTTACGGGTTAGCGGGGGGCCAGGAGATACGCAGTATTTT. This encodes CASSLRVSGGPGDTQYF.

V is TRBV10-3 and J is TRBJ1-1; perhaps TRBD1 as D (6 bases). The V gene lost 5 bases and the J gene lost 0 bases, with 10 bases spanning the gap. The CDR3 is 14 amino acids. From germline, CDR1 is ENHRY and CDR2 SYGVKD. As DNA, the CDR3 is TGTGCCATCAGTTCACAGGGAGTGAACACTGAAGCTTTCTTT. Translation gives CAISSQGVNTEAFF.

This clone appeared once. The chain recombines TRBV5-4 with TRBJ1-1; TRBD1 matches at 7 bases. The CDR3 is 15 amino acids. V lost 1 base, J lost 1 base, and 4 bases stayed unmatched. Germline assignment: CDR1 SGHNT and CDR2 YYREEE (reference sequence). CDR3 DNA: TGTGCCAGCAGCTTGCCAGGGGGGGAGAACACTGAAGCTTTCTTT. The encoded protein is CASSLPGGENTEAFF.

The rearrangement uses TRBV11-2 and TRBJ2-5; 8 nucleotides line up with TRBD1. This CDR3 is 15 amino acids long. Germline values: CDR1 SGHAT, CDR2 FQNNGV. The ends lost 4 bases at V and 3 bases at J; junction bases unmatched: 7. In DNA form, the CDR3 reads TGTGCCAGCAGCTCACATTGGACAGGGAAAGAGACCCAGTACTTC. Translating gives CASSSHWTGKETQYF.

The chain employs TRBV7-9 and TRBJ2-5; TRBD2 matches 8 bases. CDR1 and CDR2 (germline): SEHNR, FQNEAQ (reference sequence). The V gene end was trimmed by 1 base and the J gene end by 5 bases; junction bases not matched to a gene: 9. This CDR3 region has 16 residues. The CDR3 protein is CASSLGVAGRGETQYF. The CDR3 region has the DNA TGTGCCAGCAGCTTAGGAGTAGCGGGGCGAGGGGAGACCCAGTACTTC.

In this sample, this clone turned up once. The chain employs TRBV7-6 and TRBJ2-7; 8 nucleotides align to TRBD2. The CDR3 contains 15 residues. The germline V gene has CDR1 SGHVS and CDR2 FNYEAQ. The V and J ends lost 5 bases and 3 bases, in that order; junction bases with no gene match: 9. The CDR3 protein is CASSPAGGPIYEQYF. The CDR3 DNA sequence: TGTGCCAGCAGCCCTGCGGGGGGACCCATCTACGAGCAGTACTTC.

The chain's CDR3 is CASSSPTGSYGYTF. The CDR3 DNA reads TGTGCCAGCAGTTCCCCGACGGGTTCCTATGGCTACACCTTC. The chain is built from TRBV6-2 or TRBV6-3 and TRBJ1-2, with no clear D. Trimming stripped 4 bases from V and 4 bases from J, with 13 bases between. In germline, CDR1 is MNHEY, CDR2 SVGEGT. The CDR3 loop spans 14 amino acids.

This chain links TRBV20-1 with TRBJ2-1; the D is unclear. The germline CDR1 and CDR2 sequences are DFQATT and SNEGSKA (reference sequence). The germline V and J ends were trimmed by 1 base and 5 bases, with 3 bases remaining between them. The CDR3 length is 11 residues. Here the CDR3 reads CSARAHNEQFF. CDR3 bases: TGCAGTGCTAGAGCCCACAATGAGCAGTTCTTC.

The chain carries TRBV7-3 and TRBJ1-3; D possibly corresponds to TRBD1 (5 bases). The CDR3 covers 16 residues. V was clipped by 4 bases and J by 0 bases, with 13 bases between them. Germline-derived CDR1 and CDR2 are SGHTA and FQGTGA. This chain's CDR3 is CASSSHPGGSGNTIYF. Written as DNA, the CDR3 is TGTGCCAGCAGCTCCCACCCCGGGGGCTCTGGAAACACCATATATTTT.

The chain uses TRBV21-1 and TRBJ2-7; the DNA was not used to check the table's D call, TRBD1. TRBV21-1 is tagged as a pseudogene. The CDR3 is 14 residues long. For the CDR3, the DNA is TGTGCCAGGGGGTCGGGACAGGGCTCCTACGAGCAGTACTTC. Protein: CARGSGQGSYEQYF.